Below are 2 T cell receptor beta chains sequenced from a single sample in a study of blood T cell repertoires in COVID-19 (dated by TCRdb to 2019 to 2021). The method was the immunoSEQ multiplex PCR assay. The immuneACCESS repertoire file appears here via TCRdb, limited to in-frame rearrangements. These files lack a portion of the clones; in checked studies, under half of the deficit traces to unresolved V genes, and the cause of the others is not known. For this sample there are 250,000 to 300,000 clones; about 80% appear just once. The ten biggest clones cover roughly 3.6% of the sample. The specimen was PBMCs or T cells enriched from blood (not recorded which). Receptors were obtained from a middle-aged man who had recovered from COVID-19.

This clone was recorded only once. This chain connects TRBV3-1 (or the pseudogene TRBV3-2) to TRBJ2-7; TRBD2 aligns across 12 bases. Germline-derived CDR1 and CDR2 are LGHDT and YNNKEL (reference sequence). This CDR3 contains 17 residues. J was trimmed by 1 base and V by 4 bases; bases with no gene match: 8. CDR3 amino acids: CASSPFSSGGDSYEQYF. Written as DNA, the CDR3 is TGTGCCAGCAGCCCTTTCTCTAGCGGGGGGGATTCCTACGAGCAGTACTTC.

The CDR3 sequence is CASSFRGAGANVLTF. The DNA of the CDR3 is TGTGCCAGCAGTTTCAGGGGAGCGGGGGCCAACGTCCTGACTTTC. The V call is TRBV27, the J call TRBJ2-6; a possible D gene is TRBD1 (6 bases). Deletions cut 3 bases from V and 4 bases from J, with 10 bases between. This CDR3 region has 15 residues. The V gene's germline CDR1 is MNHEY and CDR2 SMNVEV (reference sequence).